The 2 T cell receptor beta chains presented below share a single source sample, sequenced in a study of radiotherapy plus CTLA-4 blockade in lung cancer. The protocol was immunoSEQ multiplex PCR, while the TCRdb copy is restricted to in-frame clones and leaves out a portion. Found here are some 52,000 clones, approximately 79% of them singletons; the top ten hold 3% to 4%. The material was peripheral blood, obtained from a patient treated with radiotherapy plus ipilimumab. These receptors were collected from a human donor with non-small cell lung cancer who had a partial response to radiotherapy plus ipilimumab.

This chain joins TRBV7-3 and TRBJ1-2; 11 nucleotides match TRBD1. The germline V gene encodes CDR1 SGHTA and CDR2 FQGTGA. The CDR3 runs to 15 residues. The V segment lost 1 base and the J segment 3 bases; nucleotides outside the gene matches: 1. The CDR3 region has the DNA TGTGCCAGCAGCTTAATGGGACAGGGGGACTATGGCTACACCTTC. Translated, it gives CASSLMGQGDYGYTF. The full variable domain, its missing parts supplied by reference TRBV7-3 and TRBJ1-2, is GAGVSQTPSNKVTEKGKYVELRCDPISGHTALYWYRQSLGQGPEFLIYFQGTGAADDSGLPNDRFFAVRPEGSVSTLKIQRTERGDSAVYLCASSLMGQGDYGYTFGSGTRLTVV.

The chain couples TRBV5-5 to TRBJ1-2, with TRBD1 identical over 7 bases. The trim removed 2 bases at V and 3 bases at J, leaving 1 base unmatched. The germline V gene has CDR1 SGHKS and CDR2 YYEKEE (reference sequence). The CDR3 has 13 residues. DNA for the CDR3: TGTGCCAGCAGCTTAGGGACAGACTATGGCTACACCTTC. Translating gives CASSLGTDYGYTF. Full variable domain (outside the CDR3, taken from reference TRBV5-5 and TRBJ1-2): DAGVTQSPTHLIKTRGQQVTLRCSPISGHKSVSWYQQVLGQGPQFIFQYYEKEERGRGNFPDRFSARQFPNYSSELNVNALLLGDSALYLCASSLGTDYGYTFGSGTRLTVV.